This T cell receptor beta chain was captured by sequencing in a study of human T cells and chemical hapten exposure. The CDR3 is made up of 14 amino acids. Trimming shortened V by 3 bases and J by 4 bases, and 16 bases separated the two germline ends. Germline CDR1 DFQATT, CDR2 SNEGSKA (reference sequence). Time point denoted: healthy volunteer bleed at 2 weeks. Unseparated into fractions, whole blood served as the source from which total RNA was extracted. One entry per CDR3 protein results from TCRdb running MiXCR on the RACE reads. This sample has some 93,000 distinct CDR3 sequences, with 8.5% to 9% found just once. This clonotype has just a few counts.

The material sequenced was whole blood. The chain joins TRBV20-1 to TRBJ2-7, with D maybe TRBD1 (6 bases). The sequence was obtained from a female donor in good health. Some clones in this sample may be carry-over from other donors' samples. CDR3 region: CSARDSKTDYEQYF. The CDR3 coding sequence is TGCAGTGCTAGGGACAGCAAGACTGATTACGAGCAGTACTTC.